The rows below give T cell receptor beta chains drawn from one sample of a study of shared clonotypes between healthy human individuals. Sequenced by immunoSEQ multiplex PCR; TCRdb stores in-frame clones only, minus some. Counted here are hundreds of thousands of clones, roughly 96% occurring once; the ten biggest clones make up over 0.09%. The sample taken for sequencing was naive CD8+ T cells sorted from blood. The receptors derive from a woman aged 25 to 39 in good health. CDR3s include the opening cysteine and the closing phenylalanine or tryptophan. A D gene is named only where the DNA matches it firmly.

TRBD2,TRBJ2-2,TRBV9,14,CASSVGTSGGELFF,TGTGCCAGCAGCGTAGGGACTAGCGGCGGGGAGCTGTTTTTT
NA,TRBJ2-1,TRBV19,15,CASSIDLELDNEQFF,TGTGCCAGTAGTATAGATCTGGAACTAGACAATGAGCAGTTCTTC
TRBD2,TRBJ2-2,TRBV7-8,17,CASSLVGGRANTGELFF,TGTGCCAGCAGCTTAGTAGGCGGGAGGGCCAACACCGGGGAGCTGTTTTTT
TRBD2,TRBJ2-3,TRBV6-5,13,CASSWREQDTQYF,TGTGCCAGCAGTTGGCGGGAGCAAGATACGCAGTATTTT
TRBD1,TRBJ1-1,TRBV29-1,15,CSVPVWTGLNTEAFF,TGCAGCGTTCCCGTGTGGACAGGGTTGAACACTGAAGCTTTCTTT
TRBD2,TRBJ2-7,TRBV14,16,CASSGGSFAGDHEQYF,TGTGCCAGCAGCGGAGGGAGTTTCGCGGGAGACCACGAGCAGTACTTC
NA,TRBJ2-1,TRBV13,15,CASSFGADADNEQFF,TGTGCCAGCAGCTTTGGGGCTGATGCGGACAATGAGCAGTTCTTC
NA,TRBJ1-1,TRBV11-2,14,CASSLGSSVTEAFF,TGTGCCAGCAGCTTGGGTTCTTCGGTCACTGAAGCTTTCTTT
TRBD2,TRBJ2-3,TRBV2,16,CASKKAGLDLGNTQYF,TGTGCCAGCAAAAAGGCTGGACTAGACCTTGGGAATACGCAGTATTTT
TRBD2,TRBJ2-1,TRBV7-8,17,CASTQLGGGPRMNEQFF,TGTGCCAGCACTCAATTGGGGGGAGGGCCTCGTATGAATGAGCAGTTCTTC
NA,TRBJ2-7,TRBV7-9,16,CASSLATGDKANEQYF,TGTGCCAGCAGCTTGGCGACGGGGGATAAGGCTAACGAGCAGTACTTC
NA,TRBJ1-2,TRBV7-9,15,CASTATDNFFYGYTF,TGTGCCAGCACAGCAACGGACAATTTTTTCTATGGCTACACCTTC